This T cell receptor beta chain stems from a study of shared clonotypes between healthy human individuals. Study-wide points: Non-shared clonotypes had lower generation probabilities than those shared by all four donors.

Researchers ran the assay at a deep level. Sequencing used immunoSEQ multiplex PCR; TCRdb keeps in-frame clones, though not all of them. Of roughly 1,100,000 clones listed, roughly 80% are singletons. About this clone: No antigen is known for it.

The sequenced sample consisted of memory CD4+ T cells sorted from blood. The subset was: CD45RA-negative fraction. This receptor was taken from a man between 18 and 29 years old in good health.

CDR3 bases: TGTGCCATCAGTGTAGGAGCGGGGTCGTCCTACAATGAGCAGTTCTTC. Encoded protein: CAISVGAGSSYNEQFF. V is TRBV10-3 and J is TRBJ2-1; 7 nucleotides align to TRBD2. V gave up 4 bases and J gave up 1 base; unmatched junction bases: 7. Germline values: CDR1 ENHRY, CDR2 SYGVKD. This CDR3 contains 16 residues.